This T cell receptor beta chain was identified in a study of T-cell memory formation after mild COVID-19 (dated by TCRdb to the early 2020s). Looking at the study overall: Most TCR sequence clusters were specific to one of the two donors. T-cell clones expanding and contracting after mild COVID-19 in a couple of donors were tracked by longitudinal TCRalpha and TCRbeta repertoire sequencing. The cohort comprised two young, previously healthy adult volunteers, one female and one male.

The listed sequencing device is Illumina NovaSeq 6000. TCRalpha and TCRbeta cDNA libraries were built by 5'RACE with constant-segment primers, adding sample barcodes and unique molecular identifiers. RNA was extracted from every sample with Trizol reagent. The libraries were amplified in two PCR steps, and the second step added a second sample barcode and Illumina TruSeq adapters. Sequencing of libraries was performed on an Illumina NovaSeq with 2 x 150 bp paired-end reads. Under the source paper's analysis protocol: Demultiplexing of reads and collapsing into UMI-guided consensus sequences were performed with migec v1.2.7. Using mixcr v2.1.11, the UMI consensuses were aligned to TRA and TRB V and J templates and assembled into clonotypes. A clonotype was counted as expanded or contracted only when both edgeR and NoisET called the clonotype significant, with the noise models trained on biological replicates. For edgeR calls, the thresholds were a false discovery rate-adjusted p below 0.01 and a log2 fold-change of 1. PCA with hierarchical clustering of max-normalized trajectories of the 1000 most abundant clonotypes was used as exploratory dynamics analysis. The CD4 or CD8 phenotype of responding clones was assigned using the separately sequenced CD4+ and CD8+ repertoires. Through fastp at Q25 and MiXCR, TCRdb rebuilt clones from the public reads, retaining in-frame beta chains. Every CDR3 protein is listed once, alongside the most common genes and DNA of its rows. The V and J calls come from TCRdb's annotation, not from the publication. The sample table records some 440,000 distinct CDR3 sequences; more than 20% of these occur just once. Around 13% of the sample lies in the top ten.

This clonotype was observed a handful of times. Its antigen specificity is not known. No much larger clone exists at a distance of one base, and base qualities are not known. PBMCs were isolated by Ficoll-Paque density gradient centrifugation. Study-wide conclusions, independent of this receptor: SARS-CoV-2 specificity was not confirmed for the second-wave clones peaking on day 37. From day 15 to 85, contracting clones showed balanced CD4/CD8 phenotypes, whereas a second wave of clones that expanded from day 15 to 37 leaned towards CD4+. Some responding clones were detected in pre-infection memory, suggesting pre-existing cross-reactive memory T cells joined the SARS-CoV-2 response. Only two mild cases were covered in the study, and larger cohorts including severe cases with pre-infection samples were considered necessary. Contracting CD4+ clones turned up mainly in the CM and EM memory subsets, whereas EMRA was where CD8+ clones were enriched.

The CDR3 contains 16 residues, cysteine and phenylalanine counted. CDR3 DNA is the only sequence kept; it has 48 bases, read in frame from the first base. CDR1 and CDR2 are read off the germline V gene as SGHRS and YFSETQ. Trimmed from V: 4 bases; trimmed from J: 4 bases; junction bases lacking a gene match: 5. The chain was built from TRBV5-1 and TRBJ2-1, with TRBD2 identical over 13 junction bases. The source is an adult woman who had mild COVID-19 (a few samples of this study predate the infection). The sample titles of this study are shuffled in the database, so cell type and time point are left out; the donor was told from shared clones. The source material was PBMCs or a T cell subset sorted from them (not recorded which). The CDR3: CASSRTSGGNYNEQFF. The sequenced DNA: TGCGCCAGCAGCCGGACTAGCGGGGGCAATTACAATGAGCAGTTCTTC.